The clone carrying this TCR beta chain was observed a handful of times. No antigen is known for it. This record belongs to a study of T cell responses to AZD1222 COVID-19 vaccine. Overall study findings and caveats: Scientists sampled the repertoires only once the peak T cell response had passed. Among vaccine-associated CD4 TCRs, coverage spanned spike, with dominance at 160-218 and 743-854. Close to half of spike-specific TCRs reportedly recognize unmutated variant regions.

Some second doses came at about 4 weeks and others at about 12 weeks; these were pooled. Only in-frame clones appear in the TCRdb table, and some are missing; sequencing was by immunoSEQ multiplex PCR. Of 70,000 to 75,000 clones in the sample, roughly 85% are singletons; the top ten hold approximately 1.2%. The CDR3 extends over 14 amino acids. Germline CDR1 and CDR2: PRHDT and FYEKMQ (reference sequence). V lost 6 bases, J lost 4 bases, and 8 bases stayed unmatched. This rearrangement joins TRBV13 to TRBJ1-2, with TRBD1 matching 7 bases. The sequencing here drew on peripheral blood, taken 28 days after the second AZD1222 dose. This sequence originates from an adult who received the AZD1222 COVID-19 vaccine. DNA of the CDR3: TGTGCCAGCAGTCGATCCGGGACAGCCTATGGCTACACCTTC. Its protein is CASSRSGTAYGYTF.